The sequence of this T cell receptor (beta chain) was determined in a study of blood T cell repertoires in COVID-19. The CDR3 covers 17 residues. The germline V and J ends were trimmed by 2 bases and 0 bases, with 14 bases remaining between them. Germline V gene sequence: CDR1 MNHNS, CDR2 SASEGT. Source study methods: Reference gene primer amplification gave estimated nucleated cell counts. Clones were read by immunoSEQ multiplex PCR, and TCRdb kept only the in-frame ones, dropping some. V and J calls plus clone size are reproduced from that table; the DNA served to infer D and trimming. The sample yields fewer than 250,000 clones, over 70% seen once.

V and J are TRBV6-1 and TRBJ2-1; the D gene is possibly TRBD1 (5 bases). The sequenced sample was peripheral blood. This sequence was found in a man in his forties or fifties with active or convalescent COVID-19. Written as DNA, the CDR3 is TGTGCCAGCAGTGAAAGGGGCCATCGCAGCTCCTACAATGAGCAGTTCTTC. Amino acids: CASSERGHRSSYNEQFF.